This TCR beta chain was identified in a study of blood T cell repertoires in COVID-19. Study information: Specimens from acute and convalescent COVID-19 originated in the United States, Italy and Spain. Sources were T cells, B-cell-depleted T cells, or PBMCs; the material itself was cDNA or gDNA.

Methods used by the authors: Estimated nucleated cell counts came from reference gene primer amplification. Here immunoSEQ multiplex PCR was the method, and the copy in TCRdb shows in-frame clones only, minus some. V, J and clone size reflect that table, while D and trimming were determined from the DNA. The sample consists of 140,000 or so clones, 84% of them appearing once. V gave up 5 bases and J gave up 6 bases, with 9 bases separating them. The CDR3 totals 12 residues. Germline loops: CDR1 LGHNA, CDR2 YNFKEQ. This rearrangement joins TRBV4-2 to TRBJ2-3; no clear D gene. The receptor was derived from a human donor in a cohort sampled during active COVID-19. Sequenced input: peripheral blood. In nucleotides, the CDR3 is TGTGCCAGCAGCGATAGCTCTGATACGCAGTATTTT. The encoded protein is CASSDSSDTQYF.